Below, 22 T cell receptor beta chains from the same sample are listed, as sequenced in a study of blood T cells in healthy people across ages. Next came a second PCR, run for roughly 7 to 12 cycles, which used a sample-barcoded 5' primer along with a J-beta primer mix. TCRdb redid the calling of the 5' RACE reads with MiXCR, one entry per CDR3 protein. The repertoire holds some 920,000 distinct CDR3 sequences, with 51% as singletons. Sequenced: blood. All receptors derive from a woman aged 55-69 years in good health.

Notes on this clonotype: The junction shows a germline mismatch at one end, possibly a read error. J is TRBJ1-6 and V is TRBV12-3 or TRBV12-4; 8 bases align to TRBD1. This CDR3 has 17 residues. In DNA form, the CDR3 reads TGTGCCAGCAGTAACCTAGGCAGGGGGCGCCTTAATTCACCCCCCCACTTT. Translated, it gives CASSNLGRGRLNSPPHF.

About this clonotype itself: A much larger clone differs from this one at a single base, so this may be a read error. The chain recombines TRBV28 with TRBJ2-6; tentative D call: TRBD2 (7 bases). The CDR3 has 15 amino acids. Germline-derived CDR1 and CDR2 are MDHEN and SYDVKM. The CDR3 DNA sequence: TGTGCCAGCAGAAAGGGGGGGTCTGGGGCCAGCGTCCTGACTTTC. Translation gives CASRKGGSGASVLTF.

The V call is TRBV2, the J call TRBJ2-4; D is unresolved. The CDR3 runs 16 residues. Germline V gene data show CDR1 as SNHLY and CDR2 as FYNNEI. V gave up 1 base and J gave up 11 bases, with 21 bases separating them. The CDR3 loop reads CASSEGLLAAGTLQYF. CDR3 nucleotides: TGTGCCAGCAGTGAAGGCTTGTTGGCAGCTGGAACCCTTCAGTACTTC.

CDR3 in amino acids: CASSLAQGSRDTQYF. CDR3 nucleotide sequence: TGTGCCAGCAGCTTAGCGCAGGGATCTCGGGATACGCAGTATTTT. The chain joins TRBV7-2 to TRBJ2-3; D may be TRBD1 (5 bases). This CDR3 spans 15 amino acids. Germline V gene sequence: CDR1 SGHTA, CDR2 FQGNSA. The V end was cut by 0 bases, the J end by 6 bases, with 13 bases between.

This clonotype has more than one count but fewer than ten. The chain recombines TRBV28 with TRBJ2-6, with a weak D call TRBD1 (5 bases). The CDR3 spans 16 residues. Looked up from germline, CDR1 is MDHEN and CDR2 is SYDVKM. V gave up 2 bases and J gave up 3 bases, with 11 bases separating them. CDR3 residues: CASSLGRADGANVLTF. For the CDR3, the DNA is TGTGCCAGCAGTTTAGGCAGGGCAGATGGGGCCAACGTCCTGACTTTC.

Written as DNA, the CDR3 is TGTGCCAGCAGTTACACCGGGACTAGCGGGAGCATTTTCAGCACAGATACGCAGTATTTT. Amino acids: CASSYTGTSGSIFSTDTQYF. The rearrangement joins TRBV6-5 to TRBJ2-3, with 14 bases lining up with TRBD2. Germline-derived CDR1 and CDR2 are MNHEY and SVGAGI. CDR3 length: 20 amino acids. The trim removed 2 bases at V and 0 bases at J, leaving 10 bases unmatched.

The chain recombines TRBV12-3 or TRBV12-4 with TRBJ2-7; tentatively, D is TRBD1 (5 bases). The CDR3 totals 15 residues. Trimming cost V 6 bases and J 2 bases, with 17 bases left between them. This CDR3 reads CASRVRQGDAYEQYF. In DNA form, the CDR3 reads TGTGCCAGCAGAGTTAGGCAAGGGGATGCCTACGAGCAGTACTTC.

This clonotype was counted ten times or more. The chain couples TRBV4-1 to TRBJ2-5; the D is unclear. CDR3 size: 12 residues. V dropped 1 base and J dropped 4 bases, with 4 bases sitting between them. From germline, CDR1 is MGHRA and CDR2 YSYEKL. CDR3 protein: CASSQVAETQYF. The CDR3 DNA is TGCGCCAGCAGCCAAGTTGCAGAGACCCAGTACTTC.

The chain employs TRBV28 and TRBJ2-5, with 7 bases identical to TRBD1. CDR1 MDHEN and CDR2 SYDVKM come from the germline V gene. The CDR3 runs 15 residues. V lost 5 bases, J lost 1 base, and 7 bases stayed unmatched. The chain's CDR3 is CASSTRDSPQETQYF. CDR3 coding DNA: TGTGCCAGCAGTACCCGGGACAGCCCCCAAGAGACCCAGTACTTC.

This chain joins TRBV24-1 and TRBJ2-5; TRBD1 agrees at 11 bases. After removal of 4 bases from V and 5 bases from J, the junction contained 5 bases not matched to a gene. This CDR3 contains 15 residues. The V gene's germline CDR1 is KGHDR and CDR2 SFDVKD. The CDR3 DNA follows: TGTGCCACCAGTGACCCGGGACAGGGGGTGGAGACCCAGTACTTC. Its translation is CATSDPGQGVETQYF.

The chain recombines TRBV11-2 with TRBJ2-5; 8 bases line up with TRBD2. CDR3 length: 16 amino acids. After removal of 3 bases from V and 5 bases from J, the junction contained 11 bases not matched to a gene. Germline CDR1 reads SGHAT; CDR2 reads FQNNGV. The CDR3 loop is CASSLRGTGTRETQYF. CDR3 nucleotide sequence: TGTGCCAGCAGCTTGAGGGGCACCGGGACTAGGGAGACCCAGTACTTC.

The chain joins TRBV20-1 to TRBJ2-7, with TRBD2 identical over 7 bases. CDR3 length equals 14 residues. The ends lost 6 bases at V and 7 bases at J; junction bases unmatched: 15. Germline-derived CDR1 and CDR2 are DFQATT and SNEGSKA (reference sequence). This CDR3 is CSADSGWSYNEQYF. The CDR3 DNA sequence: TGCAGTGCCGATAGCGGGTGGTCCTACAATGAGCAGTACTTC.

The genes are TRBV25-1 and TRBJ2-2; the match to TRBD1 covers 7 bases. With V trimmed by 6 bases and J by 4 bases, 5 bases remained unmatched. This CDR3 spans 14 amino acids. The germline V gene encodes CDR1 MGHDK and CDR2 SYGVNS. The CDR3 DNA reads TGTGCCAGCAGCCGGGGACAGTCCACCGGGGAGCTGTTTTTT. Translating it yields CASSRGQSTGELFF.

A few counts support this clonotype. The chain carries TRBV11-2 and TRBJ2-7; 8 nucleotides align to TRBD2. Germline V gives CDR1 SGHAT, CDR2 FQNNGV. CDR3 size: 18 residues. Germline trimming cut 0 bases from V and 3 bases from J; bases unmatched to any gene: 13. The CDR3 nucleotides read TGTGCCAGCAGCTTAGATCAGGGAATAGCGGGAATAGACTACGAGCAGTACTTC. It codes for CASSLDQGIAGIDYEQYF.

This clonotype showed up just a few times. This rearrangement joins TRBV2 to TRBJ1-4; no firm D call. The germline V gene encodes CDR1 SNHLY and CDR2 FYNNEI. The CDR3 has 13 residues. The V end was cut by 7 bases, the J end by 6 bases, with 12 bases between. The CDR3 coding sequence is TGTGCCAGCACCCCAGGCGGTCATGAAAAACTGTTTTTT. This codes for CASTPGGHEKLFF.

This sequence joins TRBV12-3 or TRBV12-4 and TRBJ2-7; D gene unclear. The length of the CDR3 is 14 residues. V lost 7 bases, J lost 2 bases, and 15 bases lay in between. CDR3 DNA: TGTGCCAGCACCAGGTTTGGGGTTACCTACGAGCAGTACTTC. The encoded protein is CASTRFGVTYEQYF.

Concerning this clonotype itself: Sequence at one end of the junction differs from germline and may be a read error. The chain carries TRBV29-1 and TRBJ1-2; the D gene is possibly TRBD1 (5 bases). The CDR3 loop spans 14 amino acids. The germline gives CDR1 SQVTM, CDR2 ANQGSEA. CDR3: CSAEGVSKTRGYTF. As DNA, the CDR3 is TGCAGCGCTGAAGGGGTCTCTAAAACTAGGGGCTACACCTTC.

The chain employs TRBV20-1 and TRBJ2-7; 8 bases fit TRBD2. Germline CDR1 and CDR2: DFQATT and SNEGSKA (reference sequence). J lost 3 bases, V lost 0 bases, and 10 bases had no gene match. The CDR3 runs 16 residues. The DNA for the CDR3 is TGCAGTGCTAGAGATCCCGGGGGGGCACTACTCTACGAGCAGTACTTC. It translates to CSARDPGGALLYEQYF.

The chain joins TRBV10-3 to TRBJ2-5; D ambiguous. This CDR3 has 14 residues. Germline values: CDR1 ENHRY, CDR2 SYGVKD. Trimming shortened V by 0 bases and J by 4 bases, and 9 bases separated the two germline ends. The CDR3 sequence is CAISESGLGETQYF. The DNA for the CDR3 is TGTGCCATCAGTGAGTCTGGATTGGGAGAGACCCAGTACTTC.

Comments on this clonotype: At one of its ends the junction is not consistent with the germline gene, which may arise from a read error. The CDR3 sequence is CASSPGLYPDSNQPQHF. As DNA, the CDR3 is TGCGCCAGCAGCCCGGGACTCTATCCCGATAGCAATCAGCCTCAGCATTTT. J is TRBJ1-5 and V is TRBV5-1; D is perhaps TRBD1 (5 bases). CDR1 is SGHRS, CDR2 YFSETQ, per germline. The CDR3 has 17 residues.

This clonotype was picked up many times. The gene calls are TRBV20-1 and TRBJ2-3; D gene unclear. CDR1 and CDR2 (germline): DFQATT, SNEGSKA (reference sequence). Trimming left V 6 bases short and J 0 bases short, with 16 bases between. This CDR3 comprises 15 residues. The CDR3, as DNA: TGCAGTGCGGTTGAGCCGGTGTCTAGCACAGATACGCAGTATTTT. Translating gives CSAVEPVSSTDTQYF.

The chain has TRBV11-2 and TRBJ2-5; 9 bases map to TRBD1. The J call may be mistaken, given a closer DNA end match to TRBJ2-7. Germline lookup yields CDR1 SGHAT and CDR2 FQNNGV. The CDR3 spans 17 residues. CDR3 region: CASSLDWAPGQGYEQYF. CDR3 nucleotide sequence: TGTGCCAGCAGCTTAGATTGGGCCCCGGGACAGGGTTACGAGCAGTACTTC.